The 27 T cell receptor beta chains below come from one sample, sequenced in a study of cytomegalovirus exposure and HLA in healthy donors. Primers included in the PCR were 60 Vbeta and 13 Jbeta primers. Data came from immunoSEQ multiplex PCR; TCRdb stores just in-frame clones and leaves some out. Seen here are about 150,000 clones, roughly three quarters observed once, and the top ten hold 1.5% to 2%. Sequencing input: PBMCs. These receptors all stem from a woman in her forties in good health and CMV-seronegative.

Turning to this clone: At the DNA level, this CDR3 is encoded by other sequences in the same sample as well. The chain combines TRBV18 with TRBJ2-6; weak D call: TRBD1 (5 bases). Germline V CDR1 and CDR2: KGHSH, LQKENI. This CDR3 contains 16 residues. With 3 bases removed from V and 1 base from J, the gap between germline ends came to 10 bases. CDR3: CASSPGRGSGANVLTF. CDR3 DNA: TGTGCCAGCTCACCGGGGCGAGGTTCTGGGGCCAACGTCCTGACTTTC.

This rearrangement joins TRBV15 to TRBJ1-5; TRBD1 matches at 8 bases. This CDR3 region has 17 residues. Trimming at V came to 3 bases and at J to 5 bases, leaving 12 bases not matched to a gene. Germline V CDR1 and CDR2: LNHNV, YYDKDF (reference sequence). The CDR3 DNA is TGTGCCACCAGCAGGGACCCACAGGGGGTGAACGATCAGCCCCAGCATTTT. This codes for CATSRDPQGVNDQPQHF.

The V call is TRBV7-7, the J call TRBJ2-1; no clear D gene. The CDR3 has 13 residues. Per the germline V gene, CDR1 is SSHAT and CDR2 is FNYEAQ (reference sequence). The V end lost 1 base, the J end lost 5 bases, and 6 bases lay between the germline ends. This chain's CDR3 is CASSLGQNNEQFF. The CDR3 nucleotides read TGTGCCAGCAGCTTAGGGCAGAACAATGAGCAGTTCTTC. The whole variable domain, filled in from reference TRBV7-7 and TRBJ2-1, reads GAGVSQSPRYKVTKRGQDVTLRCDPISSHATLYWYQQALGQGPEFLTYFNYEAQPDKSGLPSDRFSAERPEGSISTLTIQRTEQRDSAMYRCASSLGQNNEQFFGPGTRLTVL.

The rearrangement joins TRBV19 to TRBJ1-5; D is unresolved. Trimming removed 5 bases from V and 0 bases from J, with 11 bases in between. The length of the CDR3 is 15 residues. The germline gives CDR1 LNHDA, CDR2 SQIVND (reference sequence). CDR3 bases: TGTGCCAGTAGTTGGCGGTTCTATAGCAATCAGCCCCAGCATTTT. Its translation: CASSWRFYSNQPQHF.

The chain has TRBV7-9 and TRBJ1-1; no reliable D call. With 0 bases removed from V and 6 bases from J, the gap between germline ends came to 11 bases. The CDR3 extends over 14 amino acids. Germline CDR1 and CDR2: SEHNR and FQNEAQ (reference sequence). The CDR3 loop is CASSLAAGGPEAFF. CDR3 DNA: TGTGCCAGCAGCTTAGCTGCGGGAGGTCCTGAAGCTTTCTTT.

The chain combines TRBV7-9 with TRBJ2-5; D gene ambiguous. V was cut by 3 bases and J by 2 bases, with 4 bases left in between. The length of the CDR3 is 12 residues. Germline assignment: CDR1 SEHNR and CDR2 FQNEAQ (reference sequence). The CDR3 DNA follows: TGTGCCAGCAGCTTCAGGCAAGAGACCCAGTACTTC. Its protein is CASSFRQETQYF.

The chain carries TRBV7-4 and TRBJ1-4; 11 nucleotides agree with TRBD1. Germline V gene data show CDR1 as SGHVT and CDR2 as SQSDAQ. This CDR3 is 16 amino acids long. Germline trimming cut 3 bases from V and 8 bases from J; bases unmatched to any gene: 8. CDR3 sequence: CASSFVPRDRGEKLFF. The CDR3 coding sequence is TGTGCCAGCAGCTTTGTCCCCCGGGACAGGGGGGAAAAACTGTTTTTT.

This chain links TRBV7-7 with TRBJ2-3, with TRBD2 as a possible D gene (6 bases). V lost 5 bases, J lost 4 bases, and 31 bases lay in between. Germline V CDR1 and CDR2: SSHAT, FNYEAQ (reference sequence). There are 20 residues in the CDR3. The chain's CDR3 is CASSPLPGMRGGATADTQYF. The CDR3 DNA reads TGTGCCAGCAGCCCTTTACCGGGGATGAGAGGCGGGGCGACGGCAGATACGCAGTATTTT.

DNA of the CDR3: TGTGCCAGCAGTGATGCGGCCTCCCCGGGGGATACGCAGTATTTT. Translating it yields CASSDAASPGDTQYF. The gene calls are TRBV2 and TRBJ2-3; weak D call: TRBD2 (5 bases). Germline V gives CDR1 SNHLY, CDR2 FYNNEI. The CDR3 has 15 residues. The germline V and J ends were trimmed by 3 bases and 6 bases, with 16 bases remaining between them.

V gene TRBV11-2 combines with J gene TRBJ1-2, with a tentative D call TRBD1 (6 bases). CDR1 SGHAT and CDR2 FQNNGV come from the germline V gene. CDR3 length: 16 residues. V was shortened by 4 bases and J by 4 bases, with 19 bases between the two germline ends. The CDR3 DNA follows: TGTGCCAGCAGCTCGTACAGAGTGGGAGGGGGCTATGGCTACACCTTC. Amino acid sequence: CASSSYRVGGGYGYTF.

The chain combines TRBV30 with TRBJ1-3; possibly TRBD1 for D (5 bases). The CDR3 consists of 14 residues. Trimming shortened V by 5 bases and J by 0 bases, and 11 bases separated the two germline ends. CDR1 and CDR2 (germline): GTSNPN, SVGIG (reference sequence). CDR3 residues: CAWGGRGSGNTIYF. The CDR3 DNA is TGTGCCTGGGGCGGGAGGGGCTCTGGAAACACCATATATTTT.

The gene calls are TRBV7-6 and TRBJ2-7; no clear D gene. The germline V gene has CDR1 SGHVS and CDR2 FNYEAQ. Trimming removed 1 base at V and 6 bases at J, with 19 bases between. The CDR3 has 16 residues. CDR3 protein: CASSLGVRAEPSEQYF. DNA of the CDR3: TGTGCCAGCAGCTTAGGAGTTCGAGCCGAACCTAGCGAGCAGTACTTC.

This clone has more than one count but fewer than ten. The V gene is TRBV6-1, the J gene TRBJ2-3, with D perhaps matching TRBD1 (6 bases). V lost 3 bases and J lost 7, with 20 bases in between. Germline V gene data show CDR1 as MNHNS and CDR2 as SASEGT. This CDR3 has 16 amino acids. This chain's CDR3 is CASSDQGLRPPYTQYF. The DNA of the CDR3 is TGTGCCAGCAGTGACCAGGGGTTACGTCCCCCTTATACGCAGTATTTT.

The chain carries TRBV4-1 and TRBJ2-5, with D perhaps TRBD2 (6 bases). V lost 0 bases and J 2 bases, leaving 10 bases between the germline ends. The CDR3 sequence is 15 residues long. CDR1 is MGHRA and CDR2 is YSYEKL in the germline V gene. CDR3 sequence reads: CASSQDTGVQETQYF. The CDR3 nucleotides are TGCGCCAGCAGCCAAGACACGGGGGTACAAGAGACCCAGTACTTC.

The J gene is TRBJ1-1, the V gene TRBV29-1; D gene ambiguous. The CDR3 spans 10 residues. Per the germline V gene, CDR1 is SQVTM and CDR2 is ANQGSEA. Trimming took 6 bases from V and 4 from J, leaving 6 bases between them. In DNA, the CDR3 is TGCAGCGTCGTAATCACTGAAGCTTTCTTT. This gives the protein CSVVITEAFF.

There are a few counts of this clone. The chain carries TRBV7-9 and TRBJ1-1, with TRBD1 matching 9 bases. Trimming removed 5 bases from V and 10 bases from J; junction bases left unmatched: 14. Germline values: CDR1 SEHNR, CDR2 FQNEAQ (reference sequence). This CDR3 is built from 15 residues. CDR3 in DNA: TGTGCCAGCAGCCTAGACCAATGGGACAGGGTTAGAGCTTTCTTT. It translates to CASSLDQWDRVRAFF.

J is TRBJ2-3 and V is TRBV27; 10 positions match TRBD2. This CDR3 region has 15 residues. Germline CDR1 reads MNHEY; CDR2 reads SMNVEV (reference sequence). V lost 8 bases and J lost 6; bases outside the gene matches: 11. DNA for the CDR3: TGTGCCAGCCAGGAATACAGCGGGGGGGAGGATACGCAGTATTTT. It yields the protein CASQEYSGGEDTQYF.

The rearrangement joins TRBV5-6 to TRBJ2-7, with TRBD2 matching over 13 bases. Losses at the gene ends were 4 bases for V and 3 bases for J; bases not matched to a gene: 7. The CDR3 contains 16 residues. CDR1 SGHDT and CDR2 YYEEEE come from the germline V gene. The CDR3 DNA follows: TGTGCCAGCAGCCAGAGGACTAGCGGGAGTATCTACGAGCAGTACTTC. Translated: CASSQRTSGSIYEQYF. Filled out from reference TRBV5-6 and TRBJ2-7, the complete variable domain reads DAGVTQSPTHLIKTRGQQVTLRCSPKSGHDTVSWYQQALGQGPQFIFQYYEEEERQRGNFPDRFSGHQFPNYSSELNVNALLLGDSALYLCASSQRTSGSIYEQYFGPGTRLTVT.

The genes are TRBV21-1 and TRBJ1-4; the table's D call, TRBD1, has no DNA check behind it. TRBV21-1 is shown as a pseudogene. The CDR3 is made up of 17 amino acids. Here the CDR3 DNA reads TGTGCCAGCAGCAAAGGGCGAGGAGAGGGGGAGCGAGAAAAACTGTTTTTT. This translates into CASSKGRGEGEREKLFF.

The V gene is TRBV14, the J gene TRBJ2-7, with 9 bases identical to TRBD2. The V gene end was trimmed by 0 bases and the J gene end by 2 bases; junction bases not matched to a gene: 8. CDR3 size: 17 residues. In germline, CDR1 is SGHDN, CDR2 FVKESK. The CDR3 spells CASSQDLLAGLPYEQYF. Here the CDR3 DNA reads TGTGCCAGCAGCCAAGATCTCCTAGCGGGGCTCCCCTACGAGCAGTACTTC.

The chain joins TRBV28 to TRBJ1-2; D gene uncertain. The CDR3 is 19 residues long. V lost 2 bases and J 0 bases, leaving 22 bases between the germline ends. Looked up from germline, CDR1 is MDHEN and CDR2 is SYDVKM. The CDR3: CASSLIPYQELPSNYGYTF. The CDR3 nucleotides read TGTGCCAGCAGTTTAATCCCCTACCAGGAACTTCCCTCTAACTATGGCTACACCTTC.

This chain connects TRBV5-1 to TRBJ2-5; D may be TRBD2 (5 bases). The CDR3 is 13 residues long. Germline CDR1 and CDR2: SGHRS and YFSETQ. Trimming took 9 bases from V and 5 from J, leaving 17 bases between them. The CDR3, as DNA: TGCGCCACCGCCAGCGGCACCGGGGAGACCCAGTACTTC. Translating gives CATASGTGETQYF.

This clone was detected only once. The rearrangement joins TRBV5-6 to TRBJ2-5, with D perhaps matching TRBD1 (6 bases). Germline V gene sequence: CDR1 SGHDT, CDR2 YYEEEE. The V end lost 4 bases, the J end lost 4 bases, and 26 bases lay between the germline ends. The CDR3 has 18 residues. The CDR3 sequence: CASSPYLLTGWGVETQYF. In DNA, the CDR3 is TGTGCCAGCAGCCCCTACTTACTAACAGGGTGGGGTGTAGAGACCCAGTACTTC.

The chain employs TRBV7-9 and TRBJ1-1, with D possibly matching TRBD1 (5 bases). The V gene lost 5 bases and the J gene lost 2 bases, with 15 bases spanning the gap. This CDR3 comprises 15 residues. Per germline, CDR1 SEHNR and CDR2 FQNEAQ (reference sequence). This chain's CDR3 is CASSAWGRPNTEAFF. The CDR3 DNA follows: TGTGCCAGCAGCGCCTGGGGCAGACCCAACACTGAAGCTTTCTTT.

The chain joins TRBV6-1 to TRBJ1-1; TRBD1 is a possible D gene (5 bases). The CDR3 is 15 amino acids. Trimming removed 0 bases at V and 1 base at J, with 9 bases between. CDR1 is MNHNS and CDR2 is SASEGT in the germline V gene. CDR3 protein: CASSEAPGQNTEAFF. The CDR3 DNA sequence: TGTGCCAGCAGTGAAGCACCAGGGCAGAACACTGAAGCTTTCTTT.

CDR3 bases: TGTGCCAGCAGCTTTTATCCGGGACTAGAGTACAATGAGCAGTTCTTC. It is translated as CASSFYPGLEYNEQFF. This sequence joins TRBV7-8 and TRBJ2-1, with 8 bases aligning to TRBD2. After removal of 3 bases from V and 4 bases from J, the junction contained 8 bases not matched to a gene. In germline, CDR1 is SGHVS, CDR2 FQNEAQ. The length of the CDR3 is 16 residues.

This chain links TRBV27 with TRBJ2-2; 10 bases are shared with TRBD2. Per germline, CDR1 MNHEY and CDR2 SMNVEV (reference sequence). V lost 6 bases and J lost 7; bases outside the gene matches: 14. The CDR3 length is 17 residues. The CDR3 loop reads CASRLRSGGAIDGELFF. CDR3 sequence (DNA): TGTGCCAGCAGACTCCGCAGCGGGGGGGCCATAGACGGGGAGCTGTTTTTT.